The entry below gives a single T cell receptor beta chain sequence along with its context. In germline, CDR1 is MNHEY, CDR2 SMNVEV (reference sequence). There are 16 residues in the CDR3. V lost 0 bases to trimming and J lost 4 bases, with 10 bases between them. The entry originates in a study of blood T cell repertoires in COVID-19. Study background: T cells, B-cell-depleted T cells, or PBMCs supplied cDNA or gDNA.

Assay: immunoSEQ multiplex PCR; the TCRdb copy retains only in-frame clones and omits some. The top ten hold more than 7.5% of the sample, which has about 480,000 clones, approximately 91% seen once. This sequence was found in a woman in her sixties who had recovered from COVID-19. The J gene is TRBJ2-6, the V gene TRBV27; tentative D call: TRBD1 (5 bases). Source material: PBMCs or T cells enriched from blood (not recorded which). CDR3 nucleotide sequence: TGTGCCAGCAGTTTATCCGTGGGGCGAGGGGCCAACGTCCTGACTTTC. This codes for CASSLSVGRGANVLTF.